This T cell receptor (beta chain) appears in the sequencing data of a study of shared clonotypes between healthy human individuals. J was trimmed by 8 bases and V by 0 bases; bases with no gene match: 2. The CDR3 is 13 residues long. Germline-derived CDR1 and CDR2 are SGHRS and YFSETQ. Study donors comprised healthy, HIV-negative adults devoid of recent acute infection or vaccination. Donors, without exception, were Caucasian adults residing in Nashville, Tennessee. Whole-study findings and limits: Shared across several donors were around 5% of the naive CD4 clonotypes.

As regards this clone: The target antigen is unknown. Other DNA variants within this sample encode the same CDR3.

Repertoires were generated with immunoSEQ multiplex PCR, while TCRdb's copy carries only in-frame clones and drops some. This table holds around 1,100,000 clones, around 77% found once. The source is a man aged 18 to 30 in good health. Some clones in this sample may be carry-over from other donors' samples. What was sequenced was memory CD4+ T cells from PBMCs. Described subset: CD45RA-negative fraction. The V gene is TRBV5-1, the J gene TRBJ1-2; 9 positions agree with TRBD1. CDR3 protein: CASSLGQGGGYTF. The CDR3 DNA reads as TGCGCCAGCAGCTTGGGACAGGGGGGCGGCTACACCTTC.